The sequence of this T cell receptor beta chain was determined in a study of graft-versus-host responses after intestinal transplantation. About the research overall: Those transplanted obtained multivisceral, liver-intestinal, or isolated intestinal grafts.

In its sample, this clone was seen once. Its target is not known. Sequenced by immunoSEQ multiplex PCR; TCRdb stores in-frame clones only, minus some. The data show about 92,000 clones, 80% to 85% seen once. Findings and limits, study-wide: Early declines in HvG clones that occurred post-transplant were associated with peak circulating GvH clone levels.

Germline lookup yields CDR1 MNHEY and CDR2 SMNVEV (reference sequence). Deletions cut 5 bases from V and 4 bases from J, with 0 bases between. CDR3 length: 10 residues. This TCR was sampled from a human donor who received an intestinal transplant. The source was unstimulated CD8+ T cells sorted from spleen or lymph node cells, collected before intestinal transplant. The chain uses TRBV27 and TRBJ2-4; D is uncertain. The CDR3 loop is CASSKNIQYF. CDR3 in DNA: TGTGCCAGCAGTAAAAACATTCAGTACTTC.